This TCR beta chain is from a study of blood T cells in healthy people across ages. It was with a sample-barcoded 5' primer and a J-beta primer mix that a second PCR of roughly 6 to 12 cycles was run. TCRdb independently ran MiXCR on the 5' RACE reads; one entry per CDR3 protein. This table has about 1,400,000 distinct CDR3 sequences, 42% appearing once. Study-level points and caveats: The long-lived group displayed more naive CD4+ cells, plus higher diversity, than the aged donors did. Strongly correlated with naive T cell percentage was TCR beta diversity.

The sample, about 10 milliliters of peripheral blood, was drawn from each donor. Regarding this clonotype: Antigen unknown.

This CDR3 has 13 residues. V lost 5 bases and J lost 7; bases outside the gene matches: 8. The material sequenced was blood. V is TRBV12-3 or TRBV12-4 and J is TRBJ2-7, with 7 positions matching TRBD2. The receptor comes from a woman under 30 in good health. The CDR3 nucleotides read TGTGCCAGCAGTCCGGGACTACTCAATGAGCAGTACTTC. This codes for CASSPGLLNEQYF.